What follows is one T cell receptor (beta chain) and its context. The antigen is unknown. The source of the sample is a study of T cell repertoires in cytomegalovirus infection. V was pared by 6 bases and J by 5 bases, with 9 bases of the junction left unmatched. The CDR3 contains 14 residues. CDR1 and CDR2 (germline): KGHSH, LQKENI. From the reads, TCRdb called clonotypes with MiXCR, one entry per CDR3 protein. Here the sample spans approximately 300,000 distinct CDR3 sequences, about 25% being singletons. The chain employs TRBV18 and TRBJ2-5, with 7 bases matching TRBD2. The sequences come from cultured PBMCs, collected from culture after CMV antigen stimulation. This TCR was recovered from a human donor in good health (CMV status not recorded). Some clones in this sample may be carry-over from other donors' samples. This CDR3 is CASSRGSVMETQYF. CDR3 DNA: TGTGCCAGCTCTCGCGGGAGTGTAATGGAGACCCAGTACTTC.